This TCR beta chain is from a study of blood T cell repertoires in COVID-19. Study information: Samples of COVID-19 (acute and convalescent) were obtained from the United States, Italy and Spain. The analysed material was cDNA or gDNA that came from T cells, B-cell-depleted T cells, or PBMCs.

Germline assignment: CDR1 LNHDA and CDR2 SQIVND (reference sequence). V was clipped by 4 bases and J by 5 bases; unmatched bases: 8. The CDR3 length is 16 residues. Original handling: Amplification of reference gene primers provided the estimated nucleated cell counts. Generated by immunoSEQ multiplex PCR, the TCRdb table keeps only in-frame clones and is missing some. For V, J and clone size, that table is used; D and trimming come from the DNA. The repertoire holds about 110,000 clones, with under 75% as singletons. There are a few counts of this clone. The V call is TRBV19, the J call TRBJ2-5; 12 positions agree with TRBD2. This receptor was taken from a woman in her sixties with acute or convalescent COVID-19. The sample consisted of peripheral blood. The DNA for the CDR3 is TGTGCCAGTAGTAGGGGACTAGCGGGCGTTCGGGAGACCCAGTACTTC. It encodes CASSRGLAGVRETQYF.